This TCR beta chain was captured by sequencing in a study of cytomegalovirus exposure and HLA in healthy donors. Sampled while nominally healthy, donors likely had unrecorded immune exposures. General study points: The productive fraction for most TCR beta V segments was about 90% or about 30% in an earlier analysis. Reports indicated that the classifier achieved high specificity and sensitivity in diagnosing cytomegalovirus status. Sequencing artifact likely explains a cluster of highly shared sequence variants.

The PCR was carried out with 60 Vbeta primers and 13 Jbeta primers. Produced via immunoSEQ multiplex PCR; TCRdb's table is partial and in-frame only. Of 150,000 to 200,000 clones detected, roughly 80% appear once; the ten largest clones hold 2.5% to 4%. This clone was found a few times. Its antigen is unknown. This CDR3 has 15 amino acids. The germline V gene encodes CDR1 SGHAT and CDR2 FQNNGV. The V gene end was trimmed by 3 bases and the J gene end by 2 bases; junction bases not matched to a gene: 4. The source is a female donor in good health and CMV-seronegative. Input material: PBMCs. This chain connects TRBV11-2 to TRBJ2-7, with 10 nucleotides matching TRBD2. As DNA, the CDR3 is TGTGCCAGCAGCTTTAGCGGGGGGACACCCTACGAGCAGTACTTC. It translates to CASSFSGGTPYEQYF.